Listed below are T cell receptor beta chains from one sample, sequenced in a study of regulatory T cells in long-lasting Graves disease. One entry per CDR3 protein, called by TCRdb with MiXCR from the multiplex PCR reads. The table has almost 450,000 distinct CDR3 sequences, 16% seen once. The sample also formed part of further work on T cells in Graves' hyperthyroidism and ophthalmopathy.

The specimen was peripheral blood mononuclear cells (PBMCs), collected at new diagnosis, from a patient treated with antithyroid drugs. These TCRs come from a woman younger than 45 with Graves disease. Both conserved end residues are part of each CDR3. D genes are given only for firm matches. The size entry is marked missing in some rows and otherwise reads once, few, many or a size class.

>TRBV30|-|TRBD2|20|TRBJ2-1
TGTGCCTGGAGTGCGAGCGGGAGGGCCTGGGGCGGGAGCTCAATCAATGAGCAGTTCTTC
CAWSASGRAWGGSSINEQFF
>TRBV6-4|few|TRBD2|14|TRBJ2-3
TGTGCCAGCAGTGACCGGGGGGGCGAAGATACGCAGTATTTT
CASSDRGGEDTQYF
>TRBV29-1|few|-|13|TRBJ2-5
TGCAGCGTTGCTACAGGGAAGGGAGAGACCCAGTACTTC
CSVATGKGETQYF
>TRBV29-1|many|TRBD1|13|TRBJ2-5
TGCAGCGTGGAACAGGGGGCCCAAGAGACCCAGTACTTC
CSVEQGAQETQYF
>TRBV7-8|many|TRBD1|15|TRBJ1-1
TGTGCCAGCAGCTTAGGCACAACAGGGGGCACTGAAGCTTTCTTT
CASSLGTTGGTEAFF
>TRBV7-3|-|-|15|TRBJ2-1
TGTGCCAGCAGCTTAAACCCAGACTCCTACAATGAGCAGTTCTTC
CASSLNPDSYNEQFF
>TRBV7-2|many|-|14|TRBJ2-7
TGTGCCAGCAGCTTAGCGTTAGGGATGGGCGAGCAGTACTTC
CASSLALGMGEQYF
>TRBV27|-|TRBD1|16|TRBJ2-6
TGTGCCAGCAGTTTATCCCCGACAGGGGGGGCCAACGTCCTGACTTTC
CASSLSPTGGANVLTF
>TRBV5-4|few|-|15|TRBJ2-2
TGTGCCAGCAGCTTGCCCCGGGCGAACACCGGGGAGCTGTTTTTT
CASSLPRANTGELFF
>TRBV19|-|-|15|TRBJ2-5
TGTGCCAGTAGTATGAATCGGGGCTTCCAAGAGACCCAGTACTTC
CASSMNRGFQETQYF
>TRBV12-3/TRBV12-4|few|-|15|TRBJ1-4
TGTGCCAGCAGTTCAAGGAGGGGCGCTAATGAAAAACTGTTTTTT
CASSSRRGANEKLFF
>TRBV2|many|-|13|TRBJ2-3
TGTGCCAGCAGGGGGGAGGTAGCAGATACGCAGTATTTT
CASRGEVADTQYF
>TRBV12-3/TRBV12-4|many|TRBD2|15|TRBJ2-7
TGTGCCAGCAGTTTAAGGGCCAGCGGGAGGAACGAGCAGTACTTC
CASSLRASGRNEQYF
>TRBV28|many|-|14|TRBJ1-5
TGTGCCAGCAGGCTCCCCCTGGGGGATCAGCCCCAGCATTTT
CASRLPLGDQPQHF
>TRBV6-5|few|-|16|TRBJ2-2
TGTGCCAGCAGTTCACCGTCAAGGGGGGCGGGCGGGGAGCTGTTTTTT
CASSSPSRGAGGELFF
>TRBV24-1|-|-|12|TRBJ1-1
TGTGCCACCAGTGACTCAGGGTCTGAAGCTTTCTTT
CATSDSGSEAFF
>TRBV7-9|few|-|12|TRBJ1-2
TGTGCCAGCAGCCAGCGGACAGATGGCTACACCTTC
CASSQRTDGYTF
>TRBV7-2|many|TRBD1|17|TRBJ2-2
TGTGCCAGCAGCTCAGCGCCGGGACAGACTAACACCGGGGAGCTGTTTTTT
CASSSAPGQTNTGELFF
>TRBV12-3/TRBV12-4|many|-|13|TRBJ1-2
TGTGCCAGCAGTTTAGGAGGGTTGGACGGCTACACCTTC
CASSLGGLDGYTF
>TRBV2|many|TRBD1|17|TRBJ2-1
TGTGCCAGCAGCCACCGACAGGGATTGAACTCCTACAATGAGCAGTTCTTC
CASSHRQGLNSYNEQFF
>TRBV20-1|many|-|14|TRBJ2-7
TGCAGTGCGATGAACCCAGGAAGTTCCTACGAGCAGTACTTC
CSAMNPGSSYEQYF
>TRBV25-1|few|TRBD1|17|TRBJ1-5
TGTGCCAGCAGTTCTCGGACAGGAACCCCGGCGGGTCAGCCCCAGCATTTT
CASSSRTGTPAGQPQHF
>TRBV24-1|-|-|17|TRBJ2-2
TGTGCCACCAGTGATTTGCCCGGACAGCGAAAGGCCGGGGAGCTGTTTTTT
CATSDLPGQRKAGELFF
>TRBV5-4|few|-|13|TRBJ1-2
TGTGCCAGCAGCTTCGGGACACACTATGGCTACACCTTC
CASSFGTHYGYTF
>TRBV29-1|-|-|12|TRBJ2-5
TGCAGCGTTGGCGAGTTTTCAGGGACCCAGTACTTC
CSVGEFSGTQYF
>TRBV5-1|many|-|14|TRBJ1-1
TGTGCCAGCAGCCTCGAAACCATGAACACTGAAGCTTTCTTT
CASSLETMNTEAFF
>TRBV20-1|-|TRBD2|16|TRBJ2-2
TGCAGTGCTAGCGGGCGGGAGGGGGGAAACACCGGGGAGCTGTTTTTT
CSASGREGGNTGELFF
>TRBV15|few|-|15|TRBJ1-2
TGTGCCACCAGCAGAGCAGGGACCGCAAACTATGGCTACACCTTC
CATSRAGTANYGYTF
>TRBV18|many|TRBD2|14|TRBJ2-3
TGTGCCAGCTCGGGACTAGCGGGAGTGGATACGCAGTATTTT
CASSGLAGVDTQYF
>TRBV7-2|many|TRBD1|15|TRBJ2-1
TGTGCCAGCAGCGTAGACAGGGCGTCAGTCAATGAGCAGTTCTTC
CASSVDRASVNEQFF
>TRBV7-3|many|-|17|TRBJ1-3
TGTGCCAGCAGCTTAACCGATCCAGGGATCTCTGGAAACACCATATATTTT
CASSLTDPGISGNTIYF
>TRBV24-1|many|TRBD2|14|TRBJ2-1
TGTGCCACCTCATCGAGGACTAGCGGGATAGAGCAGTTCTTC
CATSSRTSGIEQFF
>TRBV9|many|-|17|TRBJ2-1
TGTGCCAGCAGCGCCCAAGTCGGGAGTAGCTCCTACAATGAGCAGTTCTTC
CASSAQVGSSSYNEQFF
>TRBV7-9|-|TRBD2|14|TRBJ2-3
TGTGCCAGCCCTTCAGCTAGCGGGTTTCATACGCAGTATTTT
CASPSASGFHTQYF
>TRBV5-1|many|-|13|TRBJ1-5
TGCGCCAGCAGCTTGTTACCAAATCAGCCCCAGCATTTT
CASSLLPNQPQHF
>TRBV7-2|many|-|14|TRBJ2-4
TGTGCCAGCAGCCCAGCAACTACAGGGATCATTCAGTACTTC
CASSPATTGIIQYF
>TRBV3-1|many|-|13|TRBJ1-1
TGTGCCAGCAGCCAAGGAGGGAACGCTGAAGCTTTCTTT
CASSQGGNAEAFF